The rows below give T cell receptor beta chains drawn from one sample of a study of human T cells and chemical hapten exposure. Each CDR3 protein is one row after TCRdb ran MiXCR on the RACE reads. The sample lists 360,000 or so distinct CDR3 sequences, about 6% seen once, with around 6% in the top ten. The source was whole blood, collected in connection with sensitization to the hapten diphenylcyclopropenone (DPC). The source of these receptors is a woman aged 18 to 35 with alopecia areata. Some clones in this sample may be carry-over from other donors' samples. Both conserved end residues are part of each CDR3. The order of the fields is V gene, clone size, D gene, J gene, CDR3 DNA, CDR3 protein. The D gene is left open where the match is weak. Rows may omit the clone size; those that give it use once, few, many or a size class.

>TRBV28|many|.|TRBJ1-2
TGTGCCAGCAGTTCAACAGGGTCCAATCTAGCACGGTATGGCTACACCTTC
CASSSTGSNLARYGYTF
>TRBV7-9|many|.|TRBJ1-1
TGTGCCAGCAGCCCGGTCACTCCTGAAGCTTTCTTT
CASSPVTPEAFF
>TRBV3-1|many|.|TRBJ1-5
TGTGCCAGCAGCCTAAGCGACGACAGGAATTATCAGCCCCAGCATTTT
CASSLSDDRNYQPQHF
>TRBV7-8|.|.|TRBJ1-5
TGTGCCAGCAGCTTAGTGCCCGATTACAATCAGCCCCAGCATTTT
CASSLVPDYNQPQHF
>TRBV12-3/TRBV12-4|many|.|TRBJ1-1
TGTGCCAGCAGTCCTCAGGGAACTAATGAAGCTTTCTTT
CASSPQGTNEAFF
>TRBV6-2/TRBV6-3|few|.|TRBJ1-1
TGTGCCAGCAGCTGGGGGGGGCTGAACACTGAAGCTTTCTTT
CASSWGGLNTEAFF
>TRBV5-5|.|TRBD1|TRBJ1-1
TGTGCCAGCAGCTCCTTGGGACAGGGGGGCACTGAAGCTTTCTTT
CASSSLGQGGTEAFF
>TRBV6-6|many|.|TRBJ1-1
TGTGCCAGCAGCCTTACGGCGGGGCCTGAAGCTTTCTTT
CASSLTAGPEAFF
>TRBV5-1|few|.|TRBJ2-7
TGCGCCAGCAGCCGTCTCGACGGTCGGACCTACGAGCAGTACTTC
CASSRLDGRTYEQYF
>TRBV18|.|.|TRBJ1-1
TGTGCCAGCTCCCCGGCCTCTACCCTGGCGGGCACTGAAGCTTTCTTT
CASSPASTLAGTEAFF
>TRBV29-1|many|.|TRBJ1-2
TGCAGCGTTGAAATAAGGGTCCCGGAGAGGACTGGCTACACCTTC
CSVEIRVPERTGYTF
>TRBV28|.|.|TRBJ2-3
TGTGCCAGCAGTCAGGACCTCACCTGGGGGCGAGAAACGCAGTATTTT
CASSQDLTWGRETQYF
>TRBV4-3|many|.|TRBJ1-5
TGCGCCAGCAGCCAAGAAACGGGGAATCAGCCCCAGCATTTT
CASSQETGNQPQHF
>TRBV6-6|few|.|TRBJ1-2
TGTGCCAGCAGGTCACGGTTAACGGAGCGCGGCTACACCTTC
CASRSRLTERGYTF
>TRBV7-2|.|TRBD2|TRBJ2-1
TGTGCCAGCAGCTTAGCCAGCGGGGGGGCCGCTGAGCAGTTCTTC
CASSLASGGAAEQFF
>TRBV7-2|few|TRBD2|TRBJ2-3
TGTGCCAGCAGCTTGGGCGGGGGAAAAGATACGCAGTATTTT
CASSLGGGKDTQYF
>TRBV20-1|few|.|TRBJ2-3
TGCAGTCTTTCGGCGGGGACAGATACGCAGTATTTT
CSLSAGTDTQYF
>TRBV9|few|.|TRBJ2-5
TGTGCCAGCAGCGTAGGATGGCGGCGAACACAAGAGACCCAGTACTTC
CASSVGWRRTQETQYF
>TRBV3-1|many|.|TRBJ1-2
TGTGCCAGCAGCCAAATTGGGTCCGGAAACTATGGCTACACCTTC
CASSQIGSGNYGYTF
>TRBV6-5|.|.|TRBJ2-6
TGTGCCAGCACTAACTCGGACGGGACTGGGGCCAACGTCCTGACTTTC
CASTNSDGTGANVLTF
>TRBV3-1|.|.|TRBJ2-1
TGTGCCAGCAGCCGTACAAGTACCTACAATGAGCAGTTCTTC
CASSRTSTYNEQFF
>TRBV6-2/TRBV6-3|.|.|TRBJ2-3
TGTGCCAGCAGTTTTCCGGGACCATTTGTTGGTACGCAGTATTTT
CASSFPGPFVGTQYF
>TRBV4-1|many|TRBD1|TRBJ1-6
TGCGCCAGCAACCTCCTGACAGGGGATAATTCACCCCTCCACTTT
CASNLLTGDNSPLHF